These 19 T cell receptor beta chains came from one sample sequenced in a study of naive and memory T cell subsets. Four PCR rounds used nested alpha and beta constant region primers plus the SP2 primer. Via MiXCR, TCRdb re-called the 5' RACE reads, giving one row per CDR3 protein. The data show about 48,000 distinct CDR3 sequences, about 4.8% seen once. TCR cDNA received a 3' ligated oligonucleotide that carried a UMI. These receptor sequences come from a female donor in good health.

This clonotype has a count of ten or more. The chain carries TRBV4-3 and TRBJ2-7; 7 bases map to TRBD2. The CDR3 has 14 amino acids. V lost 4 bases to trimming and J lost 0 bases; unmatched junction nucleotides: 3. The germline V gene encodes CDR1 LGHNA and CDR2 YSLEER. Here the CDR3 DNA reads TGCGCCAGCAGCCCTACTAGCGCCTCCTACGAGCAGTACTTC. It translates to CASSPTSASYEQYF.

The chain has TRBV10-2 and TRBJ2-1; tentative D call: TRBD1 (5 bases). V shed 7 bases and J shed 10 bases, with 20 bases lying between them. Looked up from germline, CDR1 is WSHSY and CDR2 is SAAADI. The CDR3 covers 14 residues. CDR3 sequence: CASMGLLTPGEQFF. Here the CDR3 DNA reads TGCGCCAGCATGGGGCTTCTAACCCCCGGGGAGCAGTTCTTC.

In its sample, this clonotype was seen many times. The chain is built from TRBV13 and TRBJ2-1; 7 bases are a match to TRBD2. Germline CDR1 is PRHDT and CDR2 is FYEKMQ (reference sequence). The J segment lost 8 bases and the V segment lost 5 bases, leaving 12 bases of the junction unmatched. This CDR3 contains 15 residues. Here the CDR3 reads CASSQDWRGMHEQFF. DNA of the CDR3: TGTGCCAGCAGCCAGGACTGGCGGGGGATGCATGAGCAGTTCTTC.

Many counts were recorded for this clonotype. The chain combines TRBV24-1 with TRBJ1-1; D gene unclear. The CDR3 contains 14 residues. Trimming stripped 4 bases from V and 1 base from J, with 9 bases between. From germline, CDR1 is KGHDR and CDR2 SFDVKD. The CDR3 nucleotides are TGTGCCACCAGTGAGGCAGGCTGGAACACTGAAGCTTTCTTT. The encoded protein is CATSEAGWNTEAFF.

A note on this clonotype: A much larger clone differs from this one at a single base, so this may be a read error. CDR3 residues: CASSLGGSAYEQYF. Written as DNA, the CDR3 is TGTGCCAGCAGCTTAGGCGGGAGTGCCTACGAGCAGTACTTC. The V gene is TRBV7-2, the J gene TRBJ2-7; 7 bases agree with TRBD2. The CDR3 consists of 14 residues. V lost 1 base and J lost 2; bases outside the gene matches: 2. Per germline, CDR1 SGHTA and CDR2 FQGNSA.

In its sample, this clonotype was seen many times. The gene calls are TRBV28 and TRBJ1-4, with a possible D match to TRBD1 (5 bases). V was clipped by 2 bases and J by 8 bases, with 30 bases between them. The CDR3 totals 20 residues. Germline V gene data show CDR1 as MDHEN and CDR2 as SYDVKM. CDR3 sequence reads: CASSLNSFGGLSAEREKLFF. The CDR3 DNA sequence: TGTGCCAGCAGTTTAAACTCTTTTGGGGGACTGTCGGCCGAGAGGGAAAAACTGTTTTTT. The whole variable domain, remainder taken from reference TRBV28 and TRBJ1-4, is DVKVTQSSRYLVKRTGEKVFLECVQDMDHENMFWYRQDPGLGLRLIYFSYDVKMKEKGDIPEGYSVSREKKERFSLILESASTNQTSMYLCASSLNSFGGLSAEREKLFFGSGTQLSVL.

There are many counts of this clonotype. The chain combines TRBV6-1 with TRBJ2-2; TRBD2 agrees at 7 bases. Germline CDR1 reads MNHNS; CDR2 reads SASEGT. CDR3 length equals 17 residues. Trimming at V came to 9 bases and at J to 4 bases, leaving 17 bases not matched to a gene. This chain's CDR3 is CASPPQALAEGTGELFF. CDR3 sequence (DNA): TGTGCCAGTCCCCCGCAGGCCCTAGCGGAGGGCACCGGGGAGCTGTTTTTT.

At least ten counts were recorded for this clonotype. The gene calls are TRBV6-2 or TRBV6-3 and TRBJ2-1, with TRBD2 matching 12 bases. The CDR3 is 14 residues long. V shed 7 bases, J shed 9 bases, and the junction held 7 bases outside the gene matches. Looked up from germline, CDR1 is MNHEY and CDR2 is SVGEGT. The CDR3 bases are TGTGCCAGCAAAACCCCGGGACTAGCGGGTGAGCAGTTCTTC. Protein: CASKTPGLAGEQFF.

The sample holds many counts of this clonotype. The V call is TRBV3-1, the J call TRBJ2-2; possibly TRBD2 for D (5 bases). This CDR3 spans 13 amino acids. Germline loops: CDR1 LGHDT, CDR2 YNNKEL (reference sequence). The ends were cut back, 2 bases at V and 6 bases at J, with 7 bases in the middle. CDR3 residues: CASSQTGSGELFF. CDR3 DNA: TGTGCCAGCAGCCAAACGGGATCCGGGGAGCTGTTTTTT.

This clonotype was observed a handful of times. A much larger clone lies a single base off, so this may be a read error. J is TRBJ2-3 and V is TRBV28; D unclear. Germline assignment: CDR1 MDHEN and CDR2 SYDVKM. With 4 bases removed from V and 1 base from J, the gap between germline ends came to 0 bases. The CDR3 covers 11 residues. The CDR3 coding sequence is TGTGCCAGCAGTTGCACAGATACGCAGTATTTT. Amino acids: CASSCTDTQYF.

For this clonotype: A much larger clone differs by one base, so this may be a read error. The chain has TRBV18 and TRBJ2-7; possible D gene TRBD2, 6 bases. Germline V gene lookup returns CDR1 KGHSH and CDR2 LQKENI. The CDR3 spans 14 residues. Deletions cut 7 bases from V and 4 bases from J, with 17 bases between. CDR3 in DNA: TGTGCCAGCTATGCGGGAAAGGGCTCTTACGAGCAGTACTTC. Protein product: CASYAGKGSYEQYF.

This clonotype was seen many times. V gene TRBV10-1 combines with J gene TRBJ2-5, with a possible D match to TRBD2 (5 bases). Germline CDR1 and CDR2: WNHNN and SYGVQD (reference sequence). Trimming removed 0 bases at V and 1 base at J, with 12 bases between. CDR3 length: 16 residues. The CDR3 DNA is TGCGCCAGCAGTGAGTCGGGTCTGGGAGTCCAAGAGACCCAGTACTTC. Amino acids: CASSESGLGVQETQYF.

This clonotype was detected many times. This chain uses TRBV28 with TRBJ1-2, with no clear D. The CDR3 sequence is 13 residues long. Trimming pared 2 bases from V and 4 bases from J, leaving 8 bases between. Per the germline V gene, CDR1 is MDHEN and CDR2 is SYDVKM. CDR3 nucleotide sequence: TGTGCCAGCAGTTTAAATGCAGTCTATGGCTACACCTTC. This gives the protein CASSLNAVYGYTF.

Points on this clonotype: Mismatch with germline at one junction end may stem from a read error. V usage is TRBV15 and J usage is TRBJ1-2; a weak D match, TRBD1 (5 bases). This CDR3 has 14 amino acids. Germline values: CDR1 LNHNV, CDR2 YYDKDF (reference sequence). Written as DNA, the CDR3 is TGTGCCACCGCCCCAGGACGGGGGAACTATGGCGACACCTTC. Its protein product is CATAPGRGNYGDTF.

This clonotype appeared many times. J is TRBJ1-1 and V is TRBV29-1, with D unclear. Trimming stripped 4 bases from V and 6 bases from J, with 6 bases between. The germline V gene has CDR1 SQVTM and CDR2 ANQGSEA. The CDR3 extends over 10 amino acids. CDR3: CSVVGPEAFF. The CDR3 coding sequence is TGCAGCGTTGTAGGACCTGAAGCTTTCTTT.

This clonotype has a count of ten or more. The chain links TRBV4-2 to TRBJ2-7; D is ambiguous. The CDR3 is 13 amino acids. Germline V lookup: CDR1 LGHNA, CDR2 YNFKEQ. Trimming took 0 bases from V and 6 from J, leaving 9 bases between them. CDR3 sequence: CASSQDLAGEQYF. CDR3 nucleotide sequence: TGTGCCAGCAGCCAAGATCTGGCCGGCGAGCAGTACTTC.

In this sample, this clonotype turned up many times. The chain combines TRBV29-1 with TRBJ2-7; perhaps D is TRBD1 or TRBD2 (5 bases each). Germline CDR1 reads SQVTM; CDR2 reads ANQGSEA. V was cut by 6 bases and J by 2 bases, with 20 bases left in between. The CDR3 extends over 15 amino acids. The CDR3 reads CSVDSPGRGAYEQYF. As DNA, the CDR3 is TGCAGCGTAGATAGTCCGGGCCGAGGGGCCTACGAGCAGTACTTC.

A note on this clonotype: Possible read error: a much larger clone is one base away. CDR3 DNA: TGTGCCAGCAGATCGACAGGGGGTAACTATGGCTACACCTTC. Amino acid sequence: CASRSTGGNYGYTF. This chain links TRBV28 with TRBJ1-2; 9 bases agree with TRBD1. CDR1 is MDHEN, CDR2 SYDVKM, per germline. The CDR3 is made up of 14 amino acids. V dropped 6 bases and J dropped 1; count of bases not matched to a gene: 3.

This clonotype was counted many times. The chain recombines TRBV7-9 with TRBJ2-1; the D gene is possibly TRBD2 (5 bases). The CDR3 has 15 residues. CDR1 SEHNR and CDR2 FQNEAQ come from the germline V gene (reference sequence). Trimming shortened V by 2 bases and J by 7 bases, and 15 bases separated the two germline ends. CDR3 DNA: TGTGCCAGCAGCTTACTCCCTCGGGGAGTTAATGAGCAGTTCTTC. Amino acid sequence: CASSLLPRGVNEQFF.